This T cell receptor (beta chain) was recovered during a study of shared clonotypes between healthy human individuals. Looking at the study overall: The plates for each donor numbered three CD4 naive, three CD4 memory, two CD8 naive and one CD8 memory. The study's findings and limits: Around 4.7% was the fraction of naive CD4 clonotypes found shared across a few donors.

Several immunoSEQ 96-well plates shared each subset's DNA, each plate a replicate. TCRdb keeps only in-frame clones here, not all; method: immunoSEQ multiplex PCR. The sample holds 550,000 to 600,000 clones, 95% to 98% seen once. Comment on this clone: Its antigen is undetermined.

Germline-derived CDR1 and CDR2 are MDHEN and SYDVKM. CDR3 length: 17 amino acids. V shed 7 bases and J 1 base; nucleotides not matched to a gene: 12. Cells designated naive CD8 were CD45RO-negative and were positively selected for CCR7, with terminally differentiated effector memory CD45RA+ cells excluded. This chain joins TRBV28 and TRBJ1-2; 10 bases are shared with TRBD1. Sequenced: naive CD8+ T cells sorted from blood. The sequence was collected from a man under 40 in good health. CDR3 loop: CASNDSPGQGFNYGYTF. DNA for the CDR3: TGTGCCAGCAACGATTCCCCGGGACAGGGGTTTAACTATGGCTACACCTTC.